This T cell receptor (beta chain) was retrieved from a study of blood T cells in healthy people across ages. V was clipped by 1 base and J by 5 bases; unmatched bases: 5. There are 15 residues in the CDR3. The germline V gene encodes CDR1 MDHEN and CDR2 SYDVKM. At least 5 micrograms of total RNA were extracted per sample. Through a sample-barcoded 5' primer and a J-beta primer mix, a second PCR was run for 7 to 11 cycles. TCRdb redid the calling of the 5' RACE reads with MiXCR, one entry per CDR3 protein. Found here are about 930,000 distinct CDR3 sequences, approximately 32% of them singletons; the top ten hold about 10%. This clonotype has only a few counts. The sample also formed part of further work on T cells of mothers and their children.

Sequencing used blood. The rearrangement joins TRBV28 to TRBJ2-5; 9 nucleotides agree with TRBD1. The receptor was isolated from a woman in her thirties or forties in good health. As DNA, the CDR3 is TGTGCCAGCAGTTTATCGAACAGGGGGCGGGAGACCCAGTACTTC. Translation gives CASSLSNRGRETQYF.